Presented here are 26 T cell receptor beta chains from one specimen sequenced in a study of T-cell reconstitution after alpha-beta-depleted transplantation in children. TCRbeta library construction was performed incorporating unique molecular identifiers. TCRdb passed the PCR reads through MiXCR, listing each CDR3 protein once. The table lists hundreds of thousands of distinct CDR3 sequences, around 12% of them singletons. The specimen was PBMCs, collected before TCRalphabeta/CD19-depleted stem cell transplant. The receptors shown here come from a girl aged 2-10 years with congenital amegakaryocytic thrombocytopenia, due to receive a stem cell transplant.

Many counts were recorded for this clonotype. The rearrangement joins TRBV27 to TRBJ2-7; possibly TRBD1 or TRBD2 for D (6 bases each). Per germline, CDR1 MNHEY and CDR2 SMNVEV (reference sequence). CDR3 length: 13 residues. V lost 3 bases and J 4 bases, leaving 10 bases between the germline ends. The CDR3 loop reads CASSFGGLYEQYF. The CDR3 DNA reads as TGTGCCAGCAGTTTCGGGGGCTTGTACGAGCAGTACTTC.

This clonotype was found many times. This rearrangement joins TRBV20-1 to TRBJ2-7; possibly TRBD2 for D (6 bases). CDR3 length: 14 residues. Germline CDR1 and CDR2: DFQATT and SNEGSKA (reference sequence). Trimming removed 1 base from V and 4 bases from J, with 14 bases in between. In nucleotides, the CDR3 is TGCAGTGCTAGAGCCACGGGACTGATATACGAGCAGTACTTC. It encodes CSARATGLIYEQYF.

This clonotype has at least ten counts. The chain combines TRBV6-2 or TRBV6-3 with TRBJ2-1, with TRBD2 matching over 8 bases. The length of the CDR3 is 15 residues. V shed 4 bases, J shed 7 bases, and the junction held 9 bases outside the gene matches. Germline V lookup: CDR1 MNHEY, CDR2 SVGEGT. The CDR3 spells CASSSAGARKNEQFF. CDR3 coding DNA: TGTGCCAGCAGTTCAGCGGGAGCTCGAAAAAATGAGCAGTTCTTC.

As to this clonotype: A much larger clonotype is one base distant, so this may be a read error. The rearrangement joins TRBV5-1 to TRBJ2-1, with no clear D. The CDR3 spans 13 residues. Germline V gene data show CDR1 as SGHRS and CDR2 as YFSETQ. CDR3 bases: TGCGCCAGCAGCTTGGCCCTCAGAAATGAGCGGTTCTTC. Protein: CASSLALRNERFF.

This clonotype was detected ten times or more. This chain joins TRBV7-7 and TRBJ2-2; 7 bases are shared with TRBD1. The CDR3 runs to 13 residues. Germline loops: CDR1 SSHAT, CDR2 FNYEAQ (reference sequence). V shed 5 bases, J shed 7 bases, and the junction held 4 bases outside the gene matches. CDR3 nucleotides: TGTGCCAGCAGCGCGACAGGGAACGGGGAGCTGTTTTTT. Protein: CASSATGNGELFF.

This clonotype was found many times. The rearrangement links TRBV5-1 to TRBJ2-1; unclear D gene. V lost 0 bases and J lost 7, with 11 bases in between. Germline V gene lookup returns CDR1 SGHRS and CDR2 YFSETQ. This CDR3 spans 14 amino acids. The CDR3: CASSLADVWNEQFF. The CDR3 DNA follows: TGCGCCAGCAGCTTGGCCGATGTTTGGAATGAGCAGTTCTTC.

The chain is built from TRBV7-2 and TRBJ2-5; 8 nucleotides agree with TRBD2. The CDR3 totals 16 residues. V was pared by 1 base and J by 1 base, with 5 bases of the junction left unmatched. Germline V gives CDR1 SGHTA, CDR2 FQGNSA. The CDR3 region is CASSLEPAGGQETQYF. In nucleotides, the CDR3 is TGTGCCAGCAGCTTAGAGCCGGCGGGAGGCCAAGAGACCCAGTACTTC.

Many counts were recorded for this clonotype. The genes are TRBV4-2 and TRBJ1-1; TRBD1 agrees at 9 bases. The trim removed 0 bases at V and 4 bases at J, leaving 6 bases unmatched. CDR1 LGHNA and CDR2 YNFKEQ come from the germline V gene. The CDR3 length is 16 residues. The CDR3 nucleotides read TGTGCCAGCAGCCAAGAAACAGGGGGCTCGGGCACTGAAGCTTTCTTT. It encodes CASSQETGGSGTEAFF.

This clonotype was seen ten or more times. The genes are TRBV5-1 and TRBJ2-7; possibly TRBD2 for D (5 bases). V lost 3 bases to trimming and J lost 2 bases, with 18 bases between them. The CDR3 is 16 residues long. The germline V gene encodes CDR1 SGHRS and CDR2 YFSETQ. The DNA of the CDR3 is TGCGCCAGCAGCTCCAGTACCGGGAAGAAACCCTACGAGCAGTACTTC. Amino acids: CASSSSTGKKPYEQYF. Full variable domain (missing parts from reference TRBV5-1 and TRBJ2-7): KAGVTQTPRYLIKTRGQQVTLSCSPISGHRSVSWYQQTPGQGLQFLFEYFSETQRNKGNFPGRFSGRQFSNSRSEMNVSTLELGDSALYLCASSSSTGKKPYEQYFGPGTRLTVT.

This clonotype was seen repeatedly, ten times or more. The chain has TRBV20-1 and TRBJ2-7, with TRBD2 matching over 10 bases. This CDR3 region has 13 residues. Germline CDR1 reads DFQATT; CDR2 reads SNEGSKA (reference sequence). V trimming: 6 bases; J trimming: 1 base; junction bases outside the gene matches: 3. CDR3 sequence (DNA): TGCAGTGCCCGGACTAGCGGTTCCTACGAGCAGTACTTC. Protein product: CSARTSGSYEQYF.

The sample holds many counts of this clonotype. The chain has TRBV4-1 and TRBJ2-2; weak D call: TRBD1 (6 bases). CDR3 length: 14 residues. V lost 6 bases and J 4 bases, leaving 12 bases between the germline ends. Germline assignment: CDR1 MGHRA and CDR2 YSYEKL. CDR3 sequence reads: CASSLGHLTGELFF. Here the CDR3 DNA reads TGCGCCAGCAGTTTGGGACACCTCACCGGGGAGCTGTTTTTT.

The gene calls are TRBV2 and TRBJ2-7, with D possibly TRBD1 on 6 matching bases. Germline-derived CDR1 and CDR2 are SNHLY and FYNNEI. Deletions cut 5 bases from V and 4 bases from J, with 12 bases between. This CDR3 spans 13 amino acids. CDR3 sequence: CASSPGHIYEQYF. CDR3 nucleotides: TGTGCCAGCAGTCCGGGACACATTTACGAGCAGTACTTC.

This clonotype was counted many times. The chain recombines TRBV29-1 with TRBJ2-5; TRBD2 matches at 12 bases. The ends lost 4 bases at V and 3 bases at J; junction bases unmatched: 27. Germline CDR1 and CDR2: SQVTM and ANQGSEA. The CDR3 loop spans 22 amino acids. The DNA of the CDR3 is TGCAGCGTTGCATCGCTTCGCTTCGCTAGCGGGAGGGCCCCGATAACGGAAGAGACCCAGTACTTC. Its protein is CSVASLRFASGRAPITEETQYF.

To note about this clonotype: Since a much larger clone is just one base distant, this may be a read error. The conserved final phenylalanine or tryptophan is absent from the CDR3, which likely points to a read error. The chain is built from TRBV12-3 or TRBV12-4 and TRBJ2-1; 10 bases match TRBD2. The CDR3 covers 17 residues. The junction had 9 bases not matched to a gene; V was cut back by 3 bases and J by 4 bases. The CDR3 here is CASSFEASGSHYNEQFL. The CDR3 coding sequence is TGTGCCAGCAGTTTTGAGGCTAGCGGGAGTCATTACAATGAGCAGTTCTTA.

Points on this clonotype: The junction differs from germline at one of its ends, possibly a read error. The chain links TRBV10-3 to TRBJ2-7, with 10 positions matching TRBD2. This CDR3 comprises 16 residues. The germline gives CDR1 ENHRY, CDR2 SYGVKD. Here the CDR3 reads CAISEENSGRAGEQSF. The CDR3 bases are TGTGCCATCAGTGAGGAGAACAGCGGGAGGGCAGGCGAGCAGTCCTTC.

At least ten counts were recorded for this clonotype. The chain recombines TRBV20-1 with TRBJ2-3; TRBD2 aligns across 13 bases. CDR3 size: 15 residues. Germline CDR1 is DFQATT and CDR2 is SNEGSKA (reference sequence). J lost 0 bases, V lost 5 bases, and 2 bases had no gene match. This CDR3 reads CSARTSGRSTDTQYF. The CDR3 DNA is TGCAGTGCTCGGACTAGCGGGAGAAGCACAGATACGCAGTATTTT.

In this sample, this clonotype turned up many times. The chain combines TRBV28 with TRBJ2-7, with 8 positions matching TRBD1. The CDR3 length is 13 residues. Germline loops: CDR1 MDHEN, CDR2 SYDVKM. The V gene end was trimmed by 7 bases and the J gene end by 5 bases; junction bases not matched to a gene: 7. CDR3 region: CASTGTGGDEQYF. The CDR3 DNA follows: TGTGCCAGCACCGGGACAGGTGGGGACGAGCAGTACTTC.

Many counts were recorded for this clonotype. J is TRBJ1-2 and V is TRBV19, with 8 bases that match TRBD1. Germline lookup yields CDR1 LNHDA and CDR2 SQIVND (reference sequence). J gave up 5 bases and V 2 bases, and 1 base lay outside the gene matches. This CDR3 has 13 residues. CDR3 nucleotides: TGTGCCAGTAGTATATGGACAGGGTATGGCTACACCTTC. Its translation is CASSIWTGYGYTF.

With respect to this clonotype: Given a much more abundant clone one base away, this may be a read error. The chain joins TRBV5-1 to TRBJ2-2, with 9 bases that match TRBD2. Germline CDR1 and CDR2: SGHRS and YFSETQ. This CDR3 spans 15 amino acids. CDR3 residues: CASNPGLAMTGALFF. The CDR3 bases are TGCGCCAGCAATCCCGGACTAGCGATGACCGGGGCGCTGTTTTTT.

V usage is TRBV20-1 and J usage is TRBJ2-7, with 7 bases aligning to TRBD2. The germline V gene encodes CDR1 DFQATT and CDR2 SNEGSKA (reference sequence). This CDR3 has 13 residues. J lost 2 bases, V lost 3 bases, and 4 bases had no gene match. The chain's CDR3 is CSASGGSTYEQYF. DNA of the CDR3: TGCAGTGCTAGTGGCGGGAGCACCTACGAGCAGTACTTC.

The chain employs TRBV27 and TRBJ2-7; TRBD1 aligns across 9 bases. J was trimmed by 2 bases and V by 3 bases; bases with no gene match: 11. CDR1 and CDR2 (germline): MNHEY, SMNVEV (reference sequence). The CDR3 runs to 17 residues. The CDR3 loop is CASSFSIGTGHPYEQYF. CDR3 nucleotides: TGTGCCAGCAGTTTTAGTATCGGGACAGGGCACCCCTACGAGCAGTACTTC.

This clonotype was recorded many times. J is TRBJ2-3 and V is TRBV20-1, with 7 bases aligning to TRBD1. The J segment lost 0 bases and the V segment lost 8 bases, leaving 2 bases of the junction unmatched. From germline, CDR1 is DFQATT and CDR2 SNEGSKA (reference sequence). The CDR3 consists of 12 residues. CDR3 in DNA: TGCAGTTTAGGGGGCAGCACAGATACGCAGTATTTT. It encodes CSLGGSTDTQYF.

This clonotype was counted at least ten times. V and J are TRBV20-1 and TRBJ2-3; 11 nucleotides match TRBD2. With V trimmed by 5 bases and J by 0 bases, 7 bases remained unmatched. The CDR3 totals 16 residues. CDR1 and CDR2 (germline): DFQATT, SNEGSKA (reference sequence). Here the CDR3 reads CSAPRGLAESTDTQYF. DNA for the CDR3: TGCAGTGCTCCCCGGGGACTAGCGGAGAGCACAGATACGCAGTATTTT.

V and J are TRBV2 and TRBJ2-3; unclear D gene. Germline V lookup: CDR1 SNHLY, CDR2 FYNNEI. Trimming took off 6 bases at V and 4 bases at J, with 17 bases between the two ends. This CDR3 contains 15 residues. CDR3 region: CASSKFPAQSDTQYF. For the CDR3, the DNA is TGTGCCAGCAGCAAATTCCCAGCTCAGTCAGATACGCAGTATTTT.

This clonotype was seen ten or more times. The CDR3 is CASSLGQGAGNTIYF. CDR3 sequence (DNA): TGTGCCAGCAGTTTGGGACAGGGGGCCGGAAACACCATATATTTT. V gene TRBV12-3 or TRBV12-4 combines with J gene TRBJ1-3; 12 bases are a match to TRBD1. The CDR3 is 15 amino acids. J gave up 4 bases and V 3 bases, and 1 base lay outside the gene matches.

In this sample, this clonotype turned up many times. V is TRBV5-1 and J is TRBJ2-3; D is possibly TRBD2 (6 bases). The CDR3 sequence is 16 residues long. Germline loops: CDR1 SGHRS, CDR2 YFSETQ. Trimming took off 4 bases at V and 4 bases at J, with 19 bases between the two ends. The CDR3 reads CASSLGGTADPDTQYF. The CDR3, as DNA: TGCGCCAGCAGCCTCGGAGGGACGGCAGACCCAGATACGCAGTATTTT.